These T cell receptor beta chains were read from a single sample in a study of blood T cell repertoires in COVID-19. TCRdb keeps only in-frame clones here, not all; method: immunoSEQ multiplex PCR. The sample has some 130,000 clones; around 73% are singletons. Sequences were obtained from peripheral blood. All receptors derive from a man between 60 and 75 years old who had recovered from COVID-19. Both conserved end residues are part of each CDR3. A D gene is named only where the DNA matches it firmly. Size is stated for part of the rows, as once, few or many counts, or as a class when the clone is expanded.

clone size	V gene	D gene	J gene	CDR3 protein	CDR3 DNA
NA	TRBV7-2	TRBD2	TRBJ2-2	CASSLVASGTGANTGELFF	TGTGCCAGCAGCTTAGTTGCTAGCGGCACAGGCGCGAACACCGGGGAGCTGTTTTTT
NA	TRBV3-1/TRBV3-2	NA	TRBJ1-2	CASSQDAAGYGYTF	TGTGCCAGCAGCCAAGATGCGGCCGGATATGGCTACACCTTC
NA	TRBV28	NA	TRBJ2-5	CASSFAGLGLQETQYF	TGTGCCAGCAGTTTCGCAGGGCTGGGACTGCAAGAGACCCAGTACTTC
NA	TRBV6-5	NA	TRBJ1-5	CASSYGGINQPQHF	TGTGCCAGCAGTTACGGCGGTATCAATCAGCCCCAGCATTTT
NA	TRBV7-3	NA	TRBJ2-3	CASGGSTDTQYF	TGTGCCAGCGGCGGGAGCACAGATACGCAGTATTTT
NA	TRBV28	TRBD1	TRBJ1-2	CASSSWGQEDGYTF	TGTGCCAGCAGTTCTTGGGGACAGGAGGATGGCTACACCTTC
NA	TRBV7-2	NA	TRBJ2-2	CASSFEGGKVTGELFF	TGTGCCAGCAGCTTTGAAGGAGGGAAGGTCACCGGGGAGCTGTTTTTT
few	TRBV18	NA	TRBJ2-7	CASSGSSYEQYF	TGTGCCAGCTCTGGTAGCTCCTACGAGCAGTACTTC
NA	TRBV6-5	NA	TRBJ2-1	CASSYERRAYNEQFF	TGTGCCAGCAGTTATGAGCGGAGAGCCTACAATGAGCAGTTCTTC
NA	TRBV15	NA	TRBJ2-6	CATSIPGRGISGGANVLTF	TGTGCCACCAGCATCCCGGGCAGGGGAATTTCGGGAGGGGCCAACGTCCTGACTTTC
NA	TRBV6-6	NA	TRBJ1-5	CASSYSAGVGNQPQHF	TGTGCCAGCAGTTACTCGGCAGGGGTCGGCAATCAGCCCCAGCATTTT
NA	TRBV12-3/TRBV12-4	TRBD2	TRBJ2-7	CASSDGTTQREYF	TGTGCCAGCAGTGACGGGACTACCCAGCGGGAGTACTTC
NA	TRBV4-3	NA	TRBJ2-2	CASSQVNVWNTGELFF	TGCGCCAGCAGCCAAGTTAATGTCTGGAACACCGGGGAGCTGTTTTTT
NA	TRBV18	TRBD1	TRBJ1-1	CASSSRTGGRDTEAFF	TGTGCCAGCTCATCACGAACAGGGGGCAGGGACACTGAAGCTTTCTTT
NA	TRBV5-4	TRBD2	TRBJ2-7	CASSPGGGLAAGEQYF	TGTGCCAGCAGCCCTGGAGGAGGTCTAGCGGCAGGGGAGCAGTACTTC
NA	TRBV6-6	NA	TRBJ2-7	CASSYSNSGEGYEQYF	TGTGCCAGCAGTTACTCGAACTCGGGAGAAGGTTACGAGCAGTACTTC
NA	TRBV2	TRBD1	TRBJ2-7	CASGLSDRAGYEQYF	TGTGCCAGCGGGCTTTCGGACAGGGCTGGCTACGAGCAGTACTTC
NA	TRBV27	NA	TRBJ1-4	CASSLSGGFNEKLFF	TGTGCCAGCAGTTTATCCGGCGGATTTAATGAAAAACTGTTTTTT
NA	TRBV5-4	TRBD1	TRBJ1-1	CASSRGQGPQGNTEAFF	TGTGCCAGCAGCCGCGGACAGGGGCCCCAAGGGAACACTGAAGCTTTCTTT
NA	TRBV5-6	TRBD1	TRBJ1-4	CASSIPGQGEKLFF	TGTGCCAGCAGCATACCGGGACAGGGGGAAAAACTGTTTTTT
NA	TRBV30	TRBD2	TRBJ2-3	CAWSLTGGYTDTQYF	TGTGCCTGGAGTCTAACGGGAGGCTACACAGATACGCAGTATTTT
few	TRBV6-4	NA	TRBJ1-6	CASSEFRGNSPLHF	TGTGCCAGCAGTGAGTTCAGGGGTAATTCACCCCTCCACTTT
NA	TRBV10-3	TRBD2	TRBJ2-3	CAISGGTSGTDTQYF	TGTGCCATCAGTGGCGGGACTAGCGGCACAGATACGCAGTATTTT
NA	TRBV28	NA	TRBJ2-7	CASSATVYEQYF	TGTGCCAGCAGTGCGACAGTTTACGAGCAGTACTTC
NA	TRBV24-1	TRBD1	TRBJ2-1	CATRPGQGAFNEQFF	TGTGCCACCAGACCGGGACAGGGGGCCTTCAATGAGCAGTTCTTC
NA	TRBV7-9	NA	TRBJ1-2	CASSLGGKYGYTF	TGTGCCAGCAGCTTGGGGGGGAAGTATGGCTACACCTTC